The next 20 T cell receptor beta chains were all read from a single sample in a study of response to subunit inactivated influenza vaccine. Using its own MiXCR run on the RT-PCR reads, TCRdb lists one record per CDR3 protein. The table records about 780,000 distinct CDR3 sequences, approximately 17% of them present only once. The source material was PBMCs from blood, sampled less than 6 days after vaccination. The receptors derive from a man aged 45-60 years who received an inactivated influenza vaccine.

The chain is built from TRBV19 and TRBJ2-7; D gene ambiguous. Trimming left V 2 bases short and J 3 bases short, with 8 bases between. The CDR3 has 13 amino acids. Looked up from germline, CDR1 is LNHDA and CDR2 is SQIVND (reference sequence). This CDR3 is CASSIRNSYEQYF. The CDR3 DNA is TGTGCCAGTAGTATAAGGAACAGCTACGAGCAGTACTTC.

This clonotype was seen only once. The rearrangement uses TRBV7-8 and TRBJ2-1, with 11 bases aligning to TRBD2. The CDR3 extends over 15 amino acids. Per germline, CDR1 SGHVS and CDR2 FQNEAQ. V shed 1 base, J shed 8 bases, and the junction held 4 bases outside the gene matches. The CDR3 is CASSLGSGRADEQFF. The CDR3 DNA sequence: TGTGCCAGCAGCTTAGGTAGCGGGAGGGCTGATGAGCAGTTCTTC.

J is TRBJ2-7 and V is TRBV5-1; either TRBD1 or TRBD2 may fit D (5 bases each). CDR1 and CDR2 (germline): SGHRS, YFSETQ. V was cut by 1 base and J by 2 bases, with 22 bases left in between. This CDR3 has 18 amino acids. In nucleotides, the CDR3 is TGCGCCAGCAGCTTGTCCAATTCTTTTGGGACGTCAGCCTACGAGCAGTACTTC. It is translated as CASSLSNSFGTSAYEQYF. The variable domain in full, with the rest retrieved from reference TRBV5-1 and TRBJ2-7, is KAGVTQTPRYLIKTRGQQVTLSCSPISGHRSVSWYQQTPGQGLQFLFEYFSETQRNKGNFPGRFSGRQFSNSRSEMNVSTLELGDSALYLCASSLSNSFGTSAYEQYFGPGTRLTVT.

J is TRBJ2-1 and V is TRBV10-2, with TRBD2 identical over 11 bases. J was trimmed by 10 bases and V by 0 bases; bases with no gene match: 2. Germline assignment: CDR1 WSHSY and CDR2 SAAADI. The CDR3 has 14 amino acids. In DNA, the CDR3 is TGCGCCAGCAGTGAGTCGACTAGCGGGGTGGAGCAGTTCTTC. Protein product: CASSESTSGVEQFF.

The gene calls are TRBV20-1 and TRBJ2-5; 9 bases are shared with TRBD2. The CDR3 totals 14 residues. The germline V gene encodes CDR1 DFQATT and CDR2 SNEGSKA (reference sequence). The V segment lost 3 bases and the J segment 7 bases; nucleotides outside the gene matches: 9. The CDR3 DNA reads as TGCAGTGCTAGGTCTAGCGGGAACCTCGGGACCCAGTACTTC. This codes for CSARSSGNLGTQYF.

The chain uses TRBV29-1 and TRBJ1-2; D is unclear. The CDR3 totals 11 residues. Germline V lookup: CDR1 SQVTM, CDR2 ANQGSEA. The germline V and J ends were trimmed by 6 bases and 7 bases, with 12 bases remaining between them. The CDR3 loop reads CSVGLMAGYTF. CDR3 sequence (DNA): TGCAGCGTAGGTCTAATGGCTGGCTACACCTTC. Full variable domain (rest looked up from reference TRBV29-1 and TRBJ1-2): SAVISQKPSRDICQRGTSLTIQCQVDSQVTMMFWYRQQPGQSLTLIATANQGSEATYESGFVIDKFPISRPNLTFSTLTVSNMSPEDSSIYLCSVGLMAGYTFGSGTRLTVV.

V is TRBV5-6 and J is TRBJ1-4; 8 nucleotides match TRBD1. With 2 bases clipped from V and 10 bases from J, the junction kept 22 bases outside the gene matches. The V gene's germline CDR1 is SGHDT and CDR2 YYEEEE. The CDR3 is made up of 19 amino acids. CDR3 sequence: CASSFYGGQGSRPGGKLFF. As DNA, the CDR3 is TGTGCCAGCAGCTTTTACGGCGGACAGGGAAGCAGGCCCGGCGGAAAACTGTTTTTT. Together with reference TRBV5-6 and TRBJ1-4, the CDR3 gives the full variable domain: DAGVTQSPTHLIKTRGQQVTLRCSPKSGHDTVSWYQQALGQGPQFIFQYYEEEERQRGNFPDRFSGHQFPNYSSELNVNALLLGDSALYLCASSFYGGQGSRPGGKLFFGSGTQLSVL.

This chain links TRBV7-2 with TRBJ2-1, with D perhaps being TRBD1 or TRBD2 (5 bases each). The CDR3 has 16 residues. V was pared by 5 bases and J by 5 bases, with 19 bases between. CDR1 and CDR2 (germline): SGHTA, FQGNSA. CDR3 protein: CASSDRVAGTDNEQFF. DNA for the CDR3: TGTGCCAGCAGCGACCGGGTGGCAGGGACCGACAATGAGCAGTTCTTC. The full variable domain, rest sourced from reference TRBV7-2 and TRBJ2-1, is GAGVSQSPSNKVTEKGKDVELRCDPISGHTALYWYRQSLGQGLEFLIYFQGNSAPDKSGLPSDRFSAERTGGSVSTLTIQRTQQEDSAVYLCASSDRVAGTDNEQFFGPGTRLTVL.

The J gene is TRBJ2-7, the V gene TRBV30, with D possibly being TRBD2 (7 bases). From germline, CDR1 is GTSNPN and CDR2 SVGIG (reference sequence). The CDR3 has 13 amino acids. Trimming took 6 bases from V and 2 from J, leaving 14 bases between them. The CDR3 sequence: CACSGEGAYEQYF. Here the CDR3 DNA reads TGTGCCTGTTCGGGGGAGGGGGCCTACGAGCAGTACTTC. Filled out from reference TRBV30 and TRBJ2-7, the complete variable domain reads SQTIHQWPATLVQPVGSPLSLECTVEGTSNPNLYWYRQAAGRGLQLLFYSVGIGQISSEVPQNLSASRPQDRQFILSSKKLLLSDSGFYLCACSGEGAYEQYFGPGTRLTVT.

The chain uses TRBV29-1 and TRBJ2-7; 8 bases match TRBD2. The CDR3 runs 15 residues. CDR1 and CDR2 from the germline V gene are SQVTM and ANQGSEA. The V and J ends lost 2 bases and 4 bases, in that order; junction bases with no gene match: 10. CDR3 region: CSVEYRGGAEYEQYF. Here the CDR3 DNA reads TGCAGCGTTGAATATCGGGGGGGGGCAGAATACGAGCAGTACTTC.

V is TRBV6-5 and J is TRBJ2-7; D tentatively reads TRBD1 or TRBD2 (5 bases each). Germline assignment: CDR1 MNHEY and CDR2 SVGAGI. V was clipped by 1 base and J by 0 bases, with 10 bases between them. This CDR3 is 15 amino acids long. The CDR3 loop is CASSYWDEGSYEQYF. The CDR3 region has the DNA TGTGCCAGCAGTTACTGGGACGAGGGCTCCTACGAGCAGTACTTC.

CDR3 loop: CASSLGQGSGNEQFF. The CDR3 coding sequence is TGTGCCAGCAGCCTAGGACAGGGTAGTGGCAATGAGCAGTTCTTC. This chain connects TRBV3-1 to TRBJ2-1; 8 bases are shared with TRBD1. Germline V CDR1 and CDR2: LGHDT, YNNKEL (reference sequence). CDR3 length: 15 amino acids. The ends lost 4 bases at V and 6 bases at J; junction bases unmatched: 8.

This clonotype came up a few times. V and J are TRBV5-6 and TRBJ2-7, with 7 bases aligning to TRBD1. Looked up from germline, CDR1 is SGHDT and CDR2 is YYEEEE. The CDR3 has 15 amino acids. Trimming took 2 bases from V and 7 from J; bases not matched to a gene: 12. The CDR3 sequence is CASSFRDRGLGEQYF. The CDR3 DNA reads as TGTGCCAGCAGCTTTCGGGACAGAGGATTGGGTGAGCAGTACTTC.

This chain uses TRBV6-2 or TRBV6-3 with TRBJ2-1; either TRBD1 or TRBD2 may fit D (5 bases each). Trimming left V 5 bases short and J 0 bases short, with 14 bases between. Per the germline V gene, CDR1 is MNHEY and CDR2 is SVGEGT. CDR3 size: 16 residues. This CDR3 is CASSGAGSSSYNEQFF. In DNA, the CDR3 is TGTGCCAGCAGTGGGGCGGGCTCCAGCTCCTACAATGAGCAGTTCTTC.

This clonotype was recorded at least ten times. Germline and junction disagree at one end, which may indicate a read error. The chain joins TRBV7-2 to TRBJ2-3; D is possibly TRBD2 (7 bases). Looked up from germline, CDR1 is SGHTA and CDR2 is FQGNSA. This CDR3 comprises 15 residues. The CDR3 nucleotides are TGCGCCAGCAGCTTCGGGGGGCGGGGCACAGATACGCAGTATTTT. It is translated as CASSFGGRGTDTQYF.

The J gene is TRBJ2-5, the V gene TRBV5-1; D is ambiguous. CDR1 is SGHRS and CDR2 is YFSETQ in the germline V gene. This CDR3 region has 14 residues. Trimming removed 4 bases from V and 4 bases from J, with 14 bases in between. CDR3 DNA: TGCGCCAGCAGCCTGGGGTCCTTTGTAGAGACCCAGTACTTC. As protein: CASSLGSFVETQYF.

The rearrangement links TRBV6-2 or TRBV6-3 to TRBJ1-5; D call uncertain. The CDR3 is 14 residues long. From germline, CDR1 is MNHEY and CDR2 SVGEGT. Trimming took 0 bases from V and 4 from J, leaving 7 bases between them. The DNA for the CDR3 is TGTGCCAGCAGTTACTCAGTCCGGAATCAGCCCCAGCATTTT. It translates to CASSYSVRNQPQHF.

In this sample, this clonotype turned up a few times. The junction and the germline gene differ at one end; a read error may be behind it. The chain carries TRBV20-1 and TRBJ2-1; 9 bases are shared with TRBD2. The CDR3 length is 11 residues. Germline loops: CDR1 DFQATT, CDR2 SNEGSKA (reference sequence). CDR3 protein: CSARGASGIPF. CDR3 DNA sequence: TGCAGTGCTAGAGGGGCTAGCGGGATACCCTTC.

J is TRBJ1-6 and V is TRBV6-1, with 9 bases aligning to TRBD1. Germline values: CDR1 MNHNS, CDR2 SASEGT. There are 15 residues in the CDR3. The V and J ends lost 6 bases and 4 bases, in that order; junction bases with no gene match: 4. CDR3 nucleotide sequence: TGTGCCAGCAGGGAACAGGGGGCTTATAATTCACCCCTCCACTTT. It is translated as CASREQGAYNSPLHF.

This clonotype was seen repeatedly, ten times or more. This sequence joins TRBV20-1 and TRBJ2-3; D is unclear. Looked up from germline, CDR1 is DFQATT and CDR2 is SNEGSKA (reference sequence). V lost 5 bases, J lost 2 bases, and 14 bases lay in between. This CDR3 contains 14 residues. The CDR3 DNA sequence: TGCAGTGCTCAGAGCGACCGATCCACAGATACGCAGTATTTT. As protein: CSAQSDRSTDTQYF.